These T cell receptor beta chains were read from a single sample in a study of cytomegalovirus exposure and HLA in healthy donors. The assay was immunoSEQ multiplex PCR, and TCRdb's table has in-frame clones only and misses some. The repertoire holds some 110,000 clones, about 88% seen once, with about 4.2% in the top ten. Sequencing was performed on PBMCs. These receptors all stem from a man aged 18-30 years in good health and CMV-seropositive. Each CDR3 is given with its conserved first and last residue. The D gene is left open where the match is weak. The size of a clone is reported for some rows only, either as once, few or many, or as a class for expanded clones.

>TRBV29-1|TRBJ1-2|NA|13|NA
CSVENFGLDGYTF
TGCAGCGTTGAAAATTTTGGCCTCGATGGCTACACCTTC
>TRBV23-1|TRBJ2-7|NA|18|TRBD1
CASSQPGRWDRGSYEQYF
TGCGCCAGCAGTCAGCCGGGTCGGTGGGACAGGGGCTCCTACGAGCAGTACTTC
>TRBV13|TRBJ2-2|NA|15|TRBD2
CASSPRGGSTGELFF
TGTGCCAGCAGCCCCCGGGGGGGGAGCACCGGGGAGCTGTTTTTT
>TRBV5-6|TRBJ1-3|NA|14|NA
CASSLDPSGNTIYF
TGTGCCAGCAGCTTGGATCCGTCGGGAAACACCATATATTTT
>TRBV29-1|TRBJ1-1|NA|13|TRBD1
CSVEEGADTEAFF
TGCAGTGTGGAGGAGGGGGCCGACACTGAAGCTTTCTTT
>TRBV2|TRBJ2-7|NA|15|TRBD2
CASSDSPGGAYEQYF
TGTGCCAGCAGTGACTCTCCCGGGGGGGCCTACGAGCAGTACTTC
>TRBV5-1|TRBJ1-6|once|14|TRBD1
CASSPGQAGSPLHF
TGCGCCAGCAGCCCGGGACAGGCTGGTTCACCCCTCCACTTT
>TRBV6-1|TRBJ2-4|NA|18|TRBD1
CASSEGMQTGGLQNIQYF
TGTGCCAGCAGTGAAGGGATGCAGACAGGGGGCCTACAAAACATTCAGTACTTC
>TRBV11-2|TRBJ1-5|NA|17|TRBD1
CASSLGGNRGLNQPQHF
TGTGCCAGCAGCTTAGGTGGGAACAGGGGGTTGAATCAGCCCCAGCATTTT
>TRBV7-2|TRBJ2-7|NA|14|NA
CASSFGEPIYEQYF
TGTGCCAGCAGCTTTGGGGAGCCAATCTACGAGCAGTACTTC
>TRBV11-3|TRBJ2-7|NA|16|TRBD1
CASSFRGQGNFYEQYF
TGTGCCAGCAGCTTCAGGGGGCAGGGTAACTTCTACGAGCAGTACTTC
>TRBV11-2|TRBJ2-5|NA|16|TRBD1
CASSLGGGQGGETQYF
TGTGCCAGCAGCTTAGGCGGGGGACAGGGTGGAGAGACCCAGTACTTC
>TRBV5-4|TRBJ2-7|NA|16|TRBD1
CASSPGGQGSSYEQYF
TGTGCCAGCAGCCCTGGTGGACAGGGAAGCTCCTACGAGCAGTACTTC
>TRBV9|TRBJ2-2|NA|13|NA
CASSATNTGELFF
TGTGCCAGCAGCGCTACGAACACCGGGGAGCTGTTTTTT
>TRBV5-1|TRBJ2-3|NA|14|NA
CASSLDSSTDTQYF
TGCGCCAGCAGCTTAGACTCCAGTACAGATACGCAGTATTTT
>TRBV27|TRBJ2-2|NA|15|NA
CASSLRRHDTGELFF
TGTGCCAGCAGTTTACGCCGACATGACACCGGGGAGCTGTTTTTT
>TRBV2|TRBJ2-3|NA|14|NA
CASNGGRSTDTQYF
TGTGCCAGCAATGGGGGGAGAAGCACAGATACGCAGTATTTT
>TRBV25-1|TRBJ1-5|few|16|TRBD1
CASSATAGTENQPQHF
TGTGCCAGCAGTGCAACCGCCGGGACAGAAAATCAGCCCCAGCATTTT
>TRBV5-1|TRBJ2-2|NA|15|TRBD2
CASSLEAGDTGELFF
TGCGCCAGCAGCTTGGAGGCGGGGGATACCGGGGAGCTGTTTTTT
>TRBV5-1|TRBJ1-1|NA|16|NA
CASSLAKRQMNTEAFF
TGCGCCAGCAGCTTGGCCAAGCGACAGATGAACACTGAAGCTTTCTTT
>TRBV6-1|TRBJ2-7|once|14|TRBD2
CASSPRASGYEQYF
TGTGCCAGCAGTCCCCGGGCTAGCGGCTACGAGCAGTACTTC
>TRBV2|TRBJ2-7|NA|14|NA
CASSSGRPSYEQYF
TGTGCCAGCAGTAGCGGGCGGCCCTCCTACGAGCAGTACTTC
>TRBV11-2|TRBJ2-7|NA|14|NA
CASSLVADSYEQYF
TGTGCCAGCAGCTTAGTGGCGGACTCCTACGAGCAGTACTTC
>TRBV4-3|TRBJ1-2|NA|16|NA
CASSQATQGSGYGYTF
TGCGCCAGCAGCCAGGCCACCCAGGGTTCGGGCTATGGCTACACCTTC
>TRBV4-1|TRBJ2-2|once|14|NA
CASSQLGVTGELFF
TGCGCCAGCAGCCAATTAGGGGTCACCGGGGAGCTGTTTTTT
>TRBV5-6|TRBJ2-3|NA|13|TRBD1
CASMDRGSDTQYF
TGTGCCAGCATGGACAGGGGATCAGATACGCAGTATTTT
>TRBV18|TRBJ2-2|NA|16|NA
CASSRTGRENTGELFF
TGTGCCAGCTCCCGGACAGGGAGGGAAAACACCGGGGAGCTGTTTTTT
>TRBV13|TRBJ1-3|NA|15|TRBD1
CASSLSTGGGNTIYF
TGTGCCAGCAGCTTGTCAACAGGGGGAGGAAACACCATATATTTT
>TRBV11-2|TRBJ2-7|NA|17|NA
CASSLTPGHTYPDEQYF
TGTGCCAGCAGTCTAACACCGGGACATACCTACCCAGACGAGCAGTACTTC